Here is one T cell receptor (beta chain) with its context. Its antigen is unknown. Each CDR3 protein is one row after TCRdb ran MiXCR on the RT-PCR reads. This sample carries around 580,000 distinct CDR3 sequences, 14% of them seen once, and the ten largest clones take 11%. The entry originates in a study of response to subunit inactivated influenza vaccine. Study-wide points: The authors offered the suggestion that each seasonal influenza vaccination recruits few new T cells.

Germline V gene sequence: CDR1 DFQATT, CDR2 SNEGSKA (reference sequence). This CDR3 has 15 residues. V dropped 0 bases and J dropped 8; count of bases not matched to a gene: 7. Here the sequenced sample was PBMCs from blood, taken 12 days after vaccination. The chain joins TRBV20-1 to TRBJ1-4; 9 bases are shared with TRBD1. The sequence came from a man in his forties or fifties who received an inactivated influenza vaccine. This chain's CDR3 is CSAREGPDRGEKLFF. The CDR3 bases are TGCAGTGCTAGAGAGGGCCCGGACAGGGGAGAAAAACTGTTTTTT.